The present T cell receptor (beta chain) was sequenced within a study of CD8+CD57+ T cells in acquired aplastic anemia. Across the study: DNA from sorted CD4+ and CD8+ cells averaged around 3 ug. CD4+ cell libraries from healthy donors averaged about 10.8 million reads.

To note about this clonotype: Its specificity is unknown.

The study profiled TCR beta VDJ and CDR3 using genomic DNA as template. One entry per CDR3 protein, called by TCRdb with MiXCR from the reads. Here the sample spans about 400,000 distinct CDR3 sequences, around 68% being singletons. Study-wide results and limits: Roughly 31 CD8+ CDR3 sequences occurred in both the patients and the controls. Significance was not reached for CD8+ Simpson's diversity between patients and controls.

This CDR3 has 14 residues. V dropped 7 bases and J dropped 0 bases, with 10 bases sitting between them. This sequence joins TRBV12-3 or TRBV12-4 and TRBJ1-5; unclear D gene. The receptor's source is a human donor in good health, serving as a control. The sequencing sample was made of sorted CD4+, CD8+, or CD8+CD57+ T cells (not recorded which) from PBMCs. The CDR3 nucleotides are TGTGCCAGCAATCAAGGTGGTAGCAATCAGCCCCAGCATTTT. It yields the protein CASNQGGSNQPQHF.